The 27 T cell receptor beta chains reported below all come from one sample, sequenced in a study of T cell responses to AZD1222 COVID-19 vaccine. Only in-frame clones appear in the TCRdb table, and some are missing; sequencing was by immunoSEQ multiplex PCR. Seen here are approximately 180,000 clones, about 90% observed once, and the top ten hold 5% to 7%. The material sequenced was peripheral blood, taken on day 0 of AZD1222 vaccination. Receptors originate from an adult in good health.

The V and J genes are TRBV3-1 (or the pseudogene TRBV3-2) and TRBJ2-4, with 11 bases matching TRBD1. J gave up 8 bases and V 1 base, and 1 base lay outside the gene matches. The CDR3 consists of 14 residues. CDR1 LGHDT and CDR2 YNNKEL come from the germline V gene (reference sequence). The CDR3 nucleotides read TGTGCCAGCAGCCAAGGGGACAGGGGGGACATTCAGTACTTC. It translates to CASSQGDRGDIQYF.

The V gene is TRBV5-1, the J gene TRBJ2-7; D may be TRBD1 (5 bases). Germline CDR1 reads SGHRS; CDR2 reads YFSETQ. Trimming pared 4 bases from V and 5 bases from J, leaving 13 bases between. This CDR3 region has 13 residues. Here the CDR3 DNA reads TGCGCCAGCAGCATACCCCAGGGCCACGAGCAGTACTTC. Its protein product is CASSIPQGHEQYF.

This chain connects TRBV19 to TRBJ1-2, with TRBD1 as a possible D gene (6 bases). The CDR3 extends over 14 amino acids. With 6 bases removed from V and 2 bases from J, the gap between germline ends came to 13 bases. The germline V gene has CDR1 LNHDA and CDR2 SQIVND (reference sequence). The CDR3 loop is CASRPEGGNYGYTF. CDR3 nucleotide sequence: TGTGCCAGTAGACCTGAGGGGGGAAACTATGGCTACACCTTC. Using reference TRBV19 and TRBJ1-2 for the parts outside the CDR3, the full variable domain is DGGITQSPKYLFRKEGQNVTLSCEQNLNHDAMYWYRQDPGQGLRLIYYSQIVNDFQKGDIAEGYSVSREKKESFPLTVTSAQKNPTAFYLCASRPEGGNYGYTFGSGTRLTVV.

V usage is TRBV4-2 and J usage is TRBJ2-1, with TRBD2 matching 8 bases. Germline V lookup: CDR1 LGHNA, CDR2 YNFKEQ. The junction had 11 bases not matched to a gene; V was cut back by 1 base and J by 0 bases. The CDR3 runs 19 residues. CDR3: CASSQGTSGGPSSYNEQFF. The CDR3 coding sequence is TGTGCCAGCAGCCAAGGTACTAGCGGAGGCCCAAGCTCCTACAATGAGCAGTTCTTC.

The genes are TRBV18 and TRBJ1-3, with D unclear. Germline-derived CDR1 and CDR2 are KGHSH and LQKENI. V was clipped by 4 bases and J by 1 base, with 11 bases between them. This CDR3 has 15 amino acids. The CDR3 loop is CASSQGARSGNTIYF. For the CDR3, the DNA is TGTGCCAGCTCACAGGGAGCAAGGTCTGGAAACACCATATATTTT.

The J gene is TRBJ1-1, the V gene TRBV9; 10 nucleotides match TRBD1. Germline lookup yields CDR1 SGDLS and CDR2 YYNGEE. This CDR3 comprises 16 residues. The J segment lost 1 base and the V segment lost 0 bases, leaving 3 bases of the junction unmatched. The CDR3 DNA reads as TGTGCCAGCAGCGTAGGGACAGGGGGACAGAACACTGAAGCTTTCTTT. This sequence encodes CASSVGTGGQNTEAFF.

V and J are TRBV10-3 and TRBJ2-5; TRBD1 agrees at 10 bases. Germline V gives CDR1 ENHRY, CDR2 SYGVKD. The length of the CDR3 is 13 residues. V lost 8 bases and J lost 5; bases outside the gene matches: 5. As DNA, the CDR3 is TGTGCCATCCGACAGGGGGCTAAGGAGACCCAGTACTTC. It codes for CAIRQGAKETQYF.

The V and J genes are TRBV24-1 and TRBJ1-2; TRBD1 matches 9 bases. This CDR3 is 13 amino acids long. Germline V CDR1 and CDR2: KGHDR, SFDVKD. Unmatched junction bases numbered 3, after V lost 8 bases and J lost 3 bases. CDR3 residues: CATTRDRDYGYTF. For the CDR3, the DNA is TGTGCCACCACCCGGGACAGGGACTATGGCTACACCTTC.

This clone was seen more than once but under ten times. CDR3 DNA sequence: TGTGCCAGCGAGATGGGGAACACTGAAGCTTTCTTT. Translated: CASEMGNTEAFF. This chain joins TRBV28 and TRBJ1-1; D unclear. The CDR3 covers 12 residues. Germline V gives CDR1 MDHEN, CDR2 SYDVKM. The germline V and J ends were trimmed by 8 bases and 1 base, with 8 bases remaining between them.

This clone appeared a single time. This chain joins TRBV4-3 and TRBJ1-6, with 7 bases fitting TRBD1. Germline V gene sequence: CDR1 LGHNA, CDR2 YSLEER. The CDR3 is 15 amino acids. Trimming at V came to 1 base and at J to 7 bases, leaving 4 bases not matched to a gene. The CDR3 coding sequence is TGCGCCAGCAGCCAAGGAAGCAGGGGGAATTCACCCCTCCACTTT. This encodes CASSQGSRGNSPLHF.

This chain joins TRBV18 and TRBJ1-4, with D perhaps TRBD1 (5 bases). The V end lost 0 bases, the J end lost 3 bases, and 11 bases lay between the germline ends. CDR1 and CDR2 (germline): KGHSH, LQKENI. This CDR3 is built from 16 residues. The CDR3: CASSPPGGAANEKLFF. The CDR3 bases are TGTGCCAGCTCACCACCGGGCGGGGCGGCTAATGAAAAACTGTTTTTT.

This clone was seen just once. This sequence joins TRBV5-1 and TRBJ1-2, with D maybe TRBD1 (5 bases). The germline V and J ends were trimmed by 4 bases and 5 bases, with 15 bases remaining between them. CDR1 and CDR2 (germline): SGHRS, YFSETQ. The CDR3 length is 14 residues. The CDR3 loop reads CASSTDSGAYGYTF. The CDR3, as DNA: TGCGCCAGCAGCACCGACAGCGGGGCATATGGCTACACCTTC.

The chain carries TRBV11-2 and TRBJ1-2, with a tentative D call TRBD1 (5 bases). There are 13 residues in the CDR3. In germline, CDR1 is SGHAT, CDR2 FQNNGV. Trimming removed 5 bases from V and 6 bases from J, with 13 bases in between. This CDR3 reads CASSAQGINGYTF. The CDR3 DNA reads as TGTGCCAGCAGCGCCCAGGGAATCAATGGCTACACCTTC.

This clone was observed a single time. In the same sample, other DNA sequences code for this CDR3. The chain combines TRBV6-5 with TRBJ2-1; D possibly corresponds to TRBD2 (6 bases). The germline V gene encodes CDR1 MNHEY and CDR2 SVGAGI. This CDR3 has 13 amino acids. V was cut by 6 bases and J by 1 base, with 7 bases left in between. CDR3 residues: CASRRGSYNEQFF. The CDR3 nucleotides are TGTGCCAGCAGGCGGGGTTCCTACAATGAGCAGTTCTTC.

This clone was detected once. This chain connects TRBV5-6 to TRBJ2-3; D unclear. V was clipped by 3 bases and J by 6 bases, with 8 bases between them. CDR1 SGHDT and CDR2 YYEEEE come from the germline V gene. The CDR3 extends over 12 amino acids. The CDR3 bases are TGTGCCAGCAGCTCCACCTCGGATACGCAGTATTTT. It encodes CASSSTSDTQYF.

V gene TRBV5-1 combines with J gene TRBJ1-2; D not certain. This CDR3 region has 14 residues. V gave up 2 bases and J gave up 0 bases, with 8 bases separating them. The germline V gene has CDR1 SGHRS and CDR2 YFSETQ. This CDR3 is CASSFDVANYGYTF. CDR3 bases: TGCGCCAGCAGCTTCGACGTGGCTAACTATGGCTACACCTTC.

The rearrangement joins TRBV6-5 to TRBJ1-2; no firm D call. V gave up 4 bases and J gave up 6 bases, with 12 bases separating them. The CDR3 spans 13 residues. Germline V gene lookup returns CDR1 MNHEY and CDR2 SVGAGI. The CDR3 sequence: CASSSRAINGYTF. Written as DNA, the CDR3 is TGTGCCAGCAGTTCCCGGGCCATTAATGGCTACACCTTC.

This clone has just one count. The genes are TRBV18 and TRBJ2-7; 14 nucleotides align to TRBD2. V lost 4 bases, J lost 7 bases, and 6 bases stayed unmatched. The CDR3 contains 15 residues. Per germline, CDR1 KGHSH and CDR2 LQKENI. The CDR3 reads CASSRGTSGRFEQYF. CDR3 nucleotides: TGTGCCAGCTCACGCGGGACTAGCGGGAGATTTGAGCAGTACTTC.

As concerns this clone: Other DNA sequences of this sample code for an identical CDR3. The chain combines TRBV28 with TRBJ2-5; D gene unclear. The germline gives CDR1 MDHEN, CDR2 SYDVKM. With 5 bases removed from V and 3 bases from J, the gap between germline ends came to 7 bases. This CDR3 contains 12 residues. The CDR3 protein is CASSLQKETQYF. The CDR3 DNA reads as TGTGCCAGCAGTCTACAAAAAGAGACCCAGTACTTC.

The genes are TRBV19 and TRBJ2-3; 8 nucleotides agree with TRBD2. J was trimmed by 2 bases and V by 5 bases; bases with no gene match: 6. This CDR3 has 15 amino acids. Germline-derived CDR1 and CDR2 are LNHDA and SQIVND (reference sequence). For the CDR3, the DNA is TGTGCCAGTAGTTCCCTGACTAGCGACACAGATACGCAGTATTTT. As protein: CASSSLTSDTDTQYF.

The V call is TRBV9, the J call TRBJ2-3; 10 bases map to TRBD2. Germline assignment: CDR1 SGDLS and CDR2 YYNGEE. J lost 6 bases, V lost 3 bases, and 19 bases had no gene match. This CDR3 is 19 amino acids long. The CDR3 loop reads CASSEALGASGRGMDTQYF. DNA for the CDR3: TGTGCCAGCAGCGAGGCCCTCGGGGCTAGCGGGAGAGGAATGGATACGCAGTATTTT. The full variable domain, in which reference TRBV9 and TRBJ2-3 provide the parts outside the CDR3, is DSGVTQTPKHLITATGQRVTLRCSPRSGDLSVYWYQQSLDQGLQFLIQYYNGEERAKGNILERFSAQQFPDLHSELNLSSLELGDSALYFCASSEALGASGRGMDTQYFGPGTRLTVL.

The rearrangement uses TRBV2 and TRBJ2-5; 7 positions match TRBD1. Trimming at V came to 6 bases and at J to 1 base, leaving 8 bases not matched to a gene. Germline CDR1 and CDR2: SNHLY and FYNNEI. The CDR3 is 15 amino acids. The CDR3 reads CASSRQGIRQETQYF. DNA for the CDR3: TGTGCCAGCAGCAGACAGGGAATTCGCCAAGAGACCCAGTACTTC.

This sequence joins TRBV7-9 and TRBJ1-5, with a tentative D call TRBD1 (6 bases). CDR3 length: 15 residues. The V end was cut by 5 bases, the J end by 4 bases, with 15 bases between. Looked up from germline, CDR1 is SEHNR and CDR2 is FQNEAQ (reference sequence). CDR3 amino acids: CASSPAGATNQPQHF. The CDR3 DNA reads as TGTGCCAGCAGCCCAGCGGGGGCGACGAATCAGCCCCAGCATTTT.

V and J are TRBV10-3 and TRBJ1-1; D may be TRBD1 (5 bases). V gave up 3 bases and J gave up 2 bases, with 13 bases separating them. CDR3 size: 15 residues. The V gene's germline CDR1 is ENHRY and CDR2 SYGVKD. CDR3 DNA: TGTGCCATCAGTGAATATGGGGGGGGAAACACTGAAGCTTTCTTT. Translating it yields CAISEYGGGNTEAFF.

In this sample, this clone turned up a few times. The rearrangement joins TRBV5-4 to TRBJ2-5, with 12 positions matching TRBD2. The CDR3 contains 15 residues. Germline V lookup: CDR1 SGHNT, CDR2 YYREEE (reference sequence). V lost 3 bases to trimming and J lost 6 bases; unmatched junction nucleotides: 6. CDR3 sequence reads: CASSSPSGGGKTQYF. CDR3 bases: TGTGCCAGCAGCTCACCTAGCGGGGGGGGAAAGACCCAGTACTTC.

As DNA, the CDR3 is TGTGCCAGCAGCTTAGATGGGACATCGAACACTGAAGCTTTCTTT. Protein: CASSLDGTSNTEAFF. V and J are TRBV7-9 and TRBJ1-1; tentatively, D is TRBD1 (6 bases). The V gene's germline CDR1 is SEHNR and CDR2 FQNEAQ (reference sequence). The CDR3 loop spans 15 amino acids. Trimming cost V 1 base and J 1 base, with 10 bases left between them.

The V gene is TRBV5-1, the J gene TRBJ2-3, with D possibly TRBD2 on 5 matching bases. V dropped 0 bases and J dropped 10 bases, with 9 bases sitting between them. The CDR3 loop spans 12 amino acids. Per the germline V gene, CDR1 is SGHRS and CDR2 is YFSETQ. The CDR3, as DNA: TGCGCCAGCAGCTTGGCGGAGGTCCCGCAGTATTTT. Translated: CASSLAEVPQYF.